The clone carrying this T cell receptor (beta chain) has more than one count but fewer than ten. The antigen is not known. The length of the CDR3 is 14 residues. CDR1 is SEHNR, CDR2 FQNEAQ, per germline (reference sequence). V gave up 2 bases and J gave up 1 base, with 8 bases separating them. These data originate in a study of T-cell memory formation after mild COVID-19. Study results and limitations: Whether day 37 second-wave clones are SARS-CoV-2-specific was not confirmed.

From 5'RACE with constant-segment primers came TCR alpha and TCR beta cDNA libraries that carried sample barcodes and UMIs. TCRdb reanalysed the 5' RACE reads using MiXCR and keeps one entry per CDR3 protein. Of a few hundred thousand distinct CDR3 sequences detected, 20% to 25% appear once; the ten largest clones hold about 12%. Sequencing was done on a sample of PBMCs or a T cell subset sorted from them (not recorded which). The rearrangement links TRBV7-9 to TRBJ1-1; no firm D call. The TCR was taken from an adult woman who had mild COVID-19 (a few samples of this study predate the infection). Cell type and time point are not known. CDR3 in DNA: TGTGCCAGCAGCTTACTTCTGGGGAACACTGAAGCTTTCTTT. Translating it yields CASSLLLGNTEAFF. Combining the CDR3 with reference TRBV7-9 and TRBJ1-1 gives the whole variable domain DTGVSQNPRHKITKRGQNVTFRCDPISEHNRLYWYRQTLGQGPEFLTYFQNEAQLEKSRLLSDRFSAERPKGSFSTLEIQRTEQGDSAMYLCASSLLLGNTEAFFGQGTRLTVV.